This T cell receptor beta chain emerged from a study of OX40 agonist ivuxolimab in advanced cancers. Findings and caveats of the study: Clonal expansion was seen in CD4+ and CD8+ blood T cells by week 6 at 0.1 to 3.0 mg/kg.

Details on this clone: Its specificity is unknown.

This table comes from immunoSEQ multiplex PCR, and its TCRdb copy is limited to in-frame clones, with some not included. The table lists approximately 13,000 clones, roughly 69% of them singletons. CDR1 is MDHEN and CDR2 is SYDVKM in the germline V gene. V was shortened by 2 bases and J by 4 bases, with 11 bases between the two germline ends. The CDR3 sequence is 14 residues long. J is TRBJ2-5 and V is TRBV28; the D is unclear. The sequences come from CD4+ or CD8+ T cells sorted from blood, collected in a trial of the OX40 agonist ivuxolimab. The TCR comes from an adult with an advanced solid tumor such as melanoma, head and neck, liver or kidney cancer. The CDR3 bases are TGTGCCAGCAGTTTAGGCCAGTTTGGAGAGACCCAGTACTTC. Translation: CASSLGQFGETQYF.